Below, one T cell receptor beta chain is given with its context. Its target is not known. The donors were part of the validation cohort, which consisted of about 130 subjects and was separate from the first cohort of 666 subjects. The entry originates in a study of cytomegalovirus exposure and HLA in healthy donors. For the study at large: A subsequent analysis reported that the 120 or so validation repertoires were produced on the same platform that had also been used for the roughly 700 first-cohort repertoires. Study-level results: For most TCR sequences rarity was the rule, although some public TCRs occurred in many donors.

CDR1 and CDR2 (germline): SEHNR, FQNEAQ (reference sequence). The ends were cut back, 5 bases at V and 2 bases at J, with 21 bases in the middle. The CDR3 covers 17 residues. Generated by immunoSEQ multiplex PCR, the TCRdb table keeps only in-frame clones and is missing some. This sample has more than 80,000 clones; approximately 96% occur once, and the top ten carry approximately 1.3%. Specimen: PBMCs. This clonotype originated in a woman between 18 and 30 years old in good health and CMV-seronegative. This chain uses TRBV7-9 with TRBJ2-5; perhaps TRBD2 as D (5 bases). CDR3 in amino acids: CASSPKVFLAGQETQYF. The CDR3 nucleotides are TGTGCCAGCAGCCCCAAAGTTTTTCTAGCTGGACAAGAGACCCAGTACTTC.